This entry describes one T cell receptor (beta chain). This record comes from a study of cytomegalovirus exposure and HLA in healthy donors. The PCR ran on 60 Vbeta and 13 Jbeta primers. Assay: immunoSEQ multiplex PCR; the TCRdb copy retains only in-frame clones and omits some. Among under 150,000 clones listed, approximately 80% were seen once. Specimen: PBMCs. The source is a woman aged 30 to 39 in good health and CMV-seropositive.

The CDR3 spells CAWSVLGTDYNSPLHF. In DNA form, the CDR3 reads TGTGCCTGGAGTGTACTCGGGACAGACTATAATTCACCCCTCCACTTT. The genes are TRBV30 and TRBJ1-6; the match to TRBD1 covers 7 bases. This CDR3 contains 16 residues. With 0 bases clipped from V and 3 bases from J, the junction kept 5 bases outside the gene matches. CDR1 and CDR2 (germline): GTSNPN, SVGIG (reference sequence).